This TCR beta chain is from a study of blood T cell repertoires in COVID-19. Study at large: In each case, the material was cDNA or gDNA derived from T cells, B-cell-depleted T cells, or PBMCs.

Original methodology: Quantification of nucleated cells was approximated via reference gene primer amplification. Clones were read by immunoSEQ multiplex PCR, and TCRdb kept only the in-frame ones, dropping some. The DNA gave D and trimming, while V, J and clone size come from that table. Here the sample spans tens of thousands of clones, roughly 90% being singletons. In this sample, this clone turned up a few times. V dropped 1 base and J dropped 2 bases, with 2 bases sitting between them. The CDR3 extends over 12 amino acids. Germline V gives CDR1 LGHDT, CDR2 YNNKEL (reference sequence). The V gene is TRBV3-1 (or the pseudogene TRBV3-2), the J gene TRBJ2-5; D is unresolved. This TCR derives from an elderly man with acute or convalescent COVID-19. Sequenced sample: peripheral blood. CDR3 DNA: TGTGCCAGCAGCCAAGTACAAGAGACCCAGTACTTC. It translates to CASSQVQETQYF.